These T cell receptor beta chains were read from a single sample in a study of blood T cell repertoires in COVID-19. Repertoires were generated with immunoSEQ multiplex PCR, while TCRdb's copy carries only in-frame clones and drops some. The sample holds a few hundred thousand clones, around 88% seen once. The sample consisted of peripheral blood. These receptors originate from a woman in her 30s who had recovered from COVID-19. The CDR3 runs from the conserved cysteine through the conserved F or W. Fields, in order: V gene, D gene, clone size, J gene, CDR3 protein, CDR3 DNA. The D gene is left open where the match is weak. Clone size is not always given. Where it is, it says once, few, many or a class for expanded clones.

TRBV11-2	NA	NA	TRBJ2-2	CASSLAEVLTGELFF	TGTGCCAGCAGCTTAGCGGAGGTCCTAACCGGGGAGCTGTTTTTT
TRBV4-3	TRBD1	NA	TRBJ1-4	CASSQDLGQGGEKLFF	TGCGCCAGCAGCCAAGATCTGGGACAGGGGGGAGAAAAACTGTTTTTT
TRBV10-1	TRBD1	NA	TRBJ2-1	CASSFDRDEWNEQFF	TGCGCCAGCAGTTTTGACAGGGATGAATGGAATGAGCAGTTCTTC
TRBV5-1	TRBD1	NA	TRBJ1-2	CASSLAGTGVYGYTF	TGCGCCAGCAGCTTGGCTGGGACAGGGGTTTATGGCTACACCTTC
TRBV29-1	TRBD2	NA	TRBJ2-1	CSVEDYQRGGSNEQFF	TGCAGCGTTGAAGACTACCAGCGGGGGGGCTCGAATGAGCAGTTCTTC
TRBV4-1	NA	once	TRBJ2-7	CASSPPGTYEQYF	TGCGCCAGCAGCCCACCCGGGACCTACGAGCAGTACTTC
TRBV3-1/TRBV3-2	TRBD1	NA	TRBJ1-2	CASSQGDRGGYGYTF	TGTGCCAGCAGCCAGGGCGACAGGGGCGGCTATGGCTACACCTTC
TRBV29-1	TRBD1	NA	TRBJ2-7	CSAPGQGAEEQYF	TGCAGCGCTCCGGGACAGGGGGCGGAGGAGCAGTACTTC
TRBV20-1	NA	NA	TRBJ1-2	CSASAVVGGYTF	TGCAGTGCTAGTGCGGTTGTCGGTGGCTACACCTTC
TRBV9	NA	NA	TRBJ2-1	CASSPQVSSYNEQFF	TGTGCCAGCAGCCCGCAGGTTAGCTCCTACAATGAGCAGTTCTTC
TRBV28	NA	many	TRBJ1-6	CASISTGHNSPLHF	TGTGCCAGCATCTCGACAGGACATAATTCACCCCTCCACTTT
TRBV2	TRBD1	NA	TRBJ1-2	CASTRADRDYGYTF	TGTGCCAGCACACGAGCAGACAGGGACTATGGCTACACCTTC
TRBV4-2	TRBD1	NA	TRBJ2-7	CASSHVLPGQDYEQYF	TGTGCCAGCAGCCACGTATTGCCGGGACAGGACTACGAGCAGTACTTC
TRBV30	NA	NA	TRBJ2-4	CAWSSTGNIQYF	TGTGCCTGGAGTAGCACGGGAAACATTCAGTACTTC
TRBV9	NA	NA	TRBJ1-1	CASSVGVAPEDTEAFF	TGTGCCAGCAGCGTAGGGGTAGCTCCAGAGGACACTGAAGCTTTCTTT
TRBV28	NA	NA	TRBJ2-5	CASTLTSPLEKETQYF	TGTGCCAGCACCCTTACCAGCCCACTAGAGAAAGAGACCCAGTACTTC
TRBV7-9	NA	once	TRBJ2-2	CASSQNYVGIGELFF	TGTGCCAGCAGCCAGAATTACGTCGGGATCGGGGAGCTGTTTTTT
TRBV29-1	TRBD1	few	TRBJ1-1	CSVAGTGRLGNTEAFF	TGCAGCGTTGCCGGGACAGGGAGGTTAGGGAACACTGAAGCTTTCTTT
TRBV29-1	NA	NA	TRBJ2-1	CSIGTSRASVGEQFF	TGCAGCATCGGGACTTCCCGCGCCTCCGTGGGTGAGCAGTTCTTC
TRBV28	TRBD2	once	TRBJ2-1	CASSPRRSGGDRYNEQFF	TGTGCCAGCAGCCCCCGTAGGAGCGGGGGGGACAGATACAATGAGCAGTTCTTC
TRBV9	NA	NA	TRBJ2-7	CASSVGVGQTYEQYF	TGTGCCAGCAGCGTAGGTGTGGGACAAACCTACGAGCAGTACTTC
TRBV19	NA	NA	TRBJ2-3	CASSPDGVEMPQYF	TGTGCCAGTAGCCCGGATGGAGTGGAGATGCCGCAGTATTTT
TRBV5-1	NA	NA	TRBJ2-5	CASSLGSGETQYF	TGCGCCAGCAGCTTGGGCAGCGGGGAGACCCAGTACTTC
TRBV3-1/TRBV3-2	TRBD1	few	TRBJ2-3	CASSHYGQGITDTQYF	TGTGCCAGCAGCCATTACGGACAGGGGATCACAGATACGCAGTATTTT
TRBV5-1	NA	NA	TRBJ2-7	CASSLARDTNGYEQYF	TGCGCCAGCAGCTTGGCCCGGGACACTAACGGCTACGAGCAGTACTTC
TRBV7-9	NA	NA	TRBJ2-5	CASSPQGDQETQYF	TGTGCCAGCAGCCCACAGGGCGACCAAGAGACCCAGTACTTC